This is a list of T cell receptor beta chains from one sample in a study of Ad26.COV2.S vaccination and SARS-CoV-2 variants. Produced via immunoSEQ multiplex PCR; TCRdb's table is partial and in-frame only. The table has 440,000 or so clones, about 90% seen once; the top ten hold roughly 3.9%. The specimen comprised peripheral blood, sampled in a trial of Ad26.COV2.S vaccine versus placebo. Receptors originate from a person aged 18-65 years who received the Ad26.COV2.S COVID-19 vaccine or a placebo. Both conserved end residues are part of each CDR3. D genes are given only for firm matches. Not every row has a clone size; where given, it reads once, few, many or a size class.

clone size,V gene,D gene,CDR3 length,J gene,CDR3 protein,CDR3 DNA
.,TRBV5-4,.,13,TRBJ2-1,CASSSTGYNEQFF,TGTGCCAGCAGCTCCACAGGATACAATGAGCAGTTCTTC
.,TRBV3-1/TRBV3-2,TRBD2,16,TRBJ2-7,CASSPHEREGPYEQYF,TGTGCCAGCAGCCCTCACGAGCGGGAGGGACCGTACGAGCAGTACTTC
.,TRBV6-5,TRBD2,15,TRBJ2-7,CASSYSLAGAYEQYF,TGTGCCAGCAGTTACTCGCTAGCGGGAGCCTACGAGCAGTACTTC
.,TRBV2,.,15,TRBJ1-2,CASSEQGGINYGYTF,TGTGCCAGCAGTGAACAGGGAGGGATTAACTATGGCTACACCTTC
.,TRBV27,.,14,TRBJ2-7,CASSPVGPDYEQYF,TGTGCCAGCAGTCCGGTGGGACCTGACTACGAGCAGTACTTC
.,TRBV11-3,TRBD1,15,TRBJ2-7,CASSASGTGLVEQYF,TGTGCCAGCAGCGCCTCCGGGACAGGGTTAGTCGAGCAGTACTTC
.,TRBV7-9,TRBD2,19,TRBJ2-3,CASSLLTSGRARISDTQYF,TGTGCCAGCAGCTTACTGACTAGCGGGAGGGCCCGGATTTCAGATACGCAGTATTTT
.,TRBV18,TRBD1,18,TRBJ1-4,CASSPKGQGGMVGEKLFF,TGTGCCAGCTCCCCCAAGGGGCAGGGGGGAATGGTCGGCGAAAAACTGTTTTTT
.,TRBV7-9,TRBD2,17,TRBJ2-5,CASSPMTSGRNRETQYF,TGTGCCAGCAGCCCCATGACTAGCGGGAGAAATCGAGAGACCCAGTACTTC
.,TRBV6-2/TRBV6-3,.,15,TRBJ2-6,CASSRPDPGANVLTF,TGTGCCAGCAGCCGACCGGACCCTGGGGCCAACGTCCTGACTTTC
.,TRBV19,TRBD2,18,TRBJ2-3,CASSIDLEAGAGTDTQYF,TGTGCCAGTAGTATAGATCTCGAAGCGGGAGCCGGCACAGATACGCAGTATTTT
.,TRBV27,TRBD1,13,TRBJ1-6,CASRGQGLSPLHF,TGTGCCAGTAGGGGACAGGGCTTGTCACCCCTCCACTTT
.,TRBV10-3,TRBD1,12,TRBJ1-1,CANGQGNTEAFF,TGTGCCAACGGACAGGGGAACACTGAAGCTTTCTTT
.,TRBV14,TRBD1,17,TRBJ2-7,CASSHPQGQAYPYEQYF,TGTGCCAGCAGCCACCCACAGGGACAGGCCTACCCCTACGAGCAGTACTTC
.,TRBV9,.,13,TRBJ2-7,CASSVGSGSEQYF,TGTGCCAGCAGCGTAGGATCAGGGAGCGAGCAGTACTTC
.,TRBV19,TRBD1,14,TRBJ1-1,CASSPGTGSTEAFF,TGTGCCAGTAGTCCAGGGACAGGGAGCACTGAAGCTTTCTTT
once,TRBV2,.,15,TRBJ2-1,CASSVGHLSYNEQFF,TGTGCCAGCAGTGTGGGACACCTATCCTACAATGAGCAGTTCTTC
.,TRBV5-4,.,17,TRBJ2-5,CASSLKLDGRLQETQYF,TGTGCCAGCAGCTTGAAGTTGGATGGTAGGCTTCAAGAGACCCAGTACTTC
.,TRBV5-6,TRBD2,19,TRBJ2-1,CASSLAGQVSGSSYNEQFF,TGTGCCAGCAGCTTGGCCGGTCAAGTTAGCGGGAGCTCCTACAATGAGCAGTTCTTC
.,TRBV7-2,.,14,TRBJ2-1,CASSFDNYYNEQFF,TGTGCCAGCAGCTTCGACAACTACTACAATGAGCAGTTCTTC
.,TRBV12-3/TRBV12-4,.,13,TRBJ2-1,CASRRGAQVEQFF,TGTGCCAGCCGCCGGGGCGCCCAAGTTGAGCAGTTCTTC
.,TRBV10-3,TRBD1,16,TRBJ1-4,CAISDRQGVTNEKLFF,TGTGCCATCAGTGACAGACAGGGCGTAACTAATGAAAAACTGTTTTTT